The entry below gives a single T cell receptor beta chain sequence along with its context. The source of the sample is a study of T cell changes during pregnancy in multiple sclerosis. CDR3 size: 16 residues. Germline CDR1 reads SGHDN; CDR2 reads FVKESK. V lost 1 base, J lost 4 bases, and 6 bases stayed unmatched. Some clones are missing from TCRdb's copy, which holds only in-frame ones; the method was immunoSEQ multiplex PCR. The table records over 70,000 clones, 90% to 95% of them present only once. This clonotype was sampled from a female donor with multiple sclerosis, enrolled in a pregnancy study. This rearrangement joins TRBV14 to TRBJ2-5; 10 positions match TRBD2. Material: peripheral blood, obtained in the first trimester of pregnancy. The CDR3 sequence: CASSQVSAGGVETQYF. The CDR3 DNA reads TGTGCCAGCAGCCAAGTTTCAGCGGGGGGGGTAGAGACCCAGTACTTC.